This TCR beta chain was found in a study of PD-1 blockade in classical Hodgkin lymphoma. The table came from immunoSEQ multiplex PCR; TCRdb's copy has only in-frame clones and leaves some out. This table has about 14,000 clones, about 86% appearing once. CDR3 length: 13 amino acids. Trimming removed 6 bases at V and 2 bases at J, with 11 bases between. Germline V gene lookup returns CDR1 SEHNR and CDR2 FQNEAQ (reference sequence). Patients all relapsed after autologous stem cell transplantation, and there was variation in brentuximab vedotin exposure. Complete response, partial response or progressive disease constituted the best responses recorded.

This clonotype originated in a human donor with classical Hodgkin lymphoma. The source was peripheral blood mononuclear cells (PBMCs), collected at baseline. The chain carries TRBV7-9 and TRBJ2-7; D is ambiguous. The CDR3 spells CASSPVGPYEQYF. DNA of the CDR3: TGTGCCAGCAGTCCGGTCGGCCCCTACGAGCAGTACTTC.